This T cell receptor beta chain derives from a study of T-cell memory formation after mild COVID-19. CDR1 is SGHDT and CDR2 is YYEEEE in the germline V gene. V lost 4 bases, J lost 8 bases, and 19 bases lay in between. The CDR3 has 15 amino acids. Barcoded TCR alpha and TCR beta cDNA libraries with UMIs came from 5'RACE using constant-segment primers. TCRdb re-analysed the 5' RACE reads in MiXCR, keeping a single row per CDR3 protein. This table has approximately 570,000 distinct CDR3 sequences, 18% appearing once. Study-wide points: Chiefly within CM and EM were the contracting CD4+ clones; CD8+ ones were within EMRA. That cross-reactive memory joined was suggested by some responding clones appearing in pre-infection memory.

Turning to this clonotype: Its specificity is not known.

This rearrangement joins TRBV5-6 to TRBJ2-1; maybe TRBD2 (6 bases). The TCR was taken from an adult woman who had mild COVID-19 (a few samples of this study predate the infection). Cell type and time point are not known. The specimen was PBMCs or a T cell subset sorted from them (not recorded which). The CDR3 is CASSRYGAREDEQFF. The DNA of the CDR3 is TGTGCCAGCAGCAGATATGGGGCGAGGGAGGATGAGCAGTTCTTC.